The following is a T cell receptor (beta chain) sequence with its context. CDR1 MNHNY and CDR2 SVGAGI come from the germline V gene (reference sequence). The CDR3 is made up of 18 amino acids. Trimming at V came to 4 bases and at J to 1 base, leaving 8 bases not matched to a gene. This record comes from a study of T cells in Graves' hyperthyroidism and ophthalmopathy. TCR beta CDR3 regions were amplified from RNA. The TCR CDR3 was amplified in a first-round RT-PCR using the HTBI primer set. MiXCR was run by TCRdb on the multiplex PCR reads, yielding one entry per CDR3 protein. Of around 720,000 distinct CDR3 sequences in the sample, over 35% were seen once.

Input material: blood. This TCR was sampled from a woman aged 40 to 50 with Graves' hyperthyroidism. The gene calls are TRBV6-6 and TRBJ2-6, with 9 positions matching TRBD1. The CDR3 here is CASSLTPGQGSGANVLTF. CDR3 sequence (DNA): TGTGCCAGCAGTTTAACTCCGGGACAGGGATCTGGGGCCAACGTCCTGACTTTC.